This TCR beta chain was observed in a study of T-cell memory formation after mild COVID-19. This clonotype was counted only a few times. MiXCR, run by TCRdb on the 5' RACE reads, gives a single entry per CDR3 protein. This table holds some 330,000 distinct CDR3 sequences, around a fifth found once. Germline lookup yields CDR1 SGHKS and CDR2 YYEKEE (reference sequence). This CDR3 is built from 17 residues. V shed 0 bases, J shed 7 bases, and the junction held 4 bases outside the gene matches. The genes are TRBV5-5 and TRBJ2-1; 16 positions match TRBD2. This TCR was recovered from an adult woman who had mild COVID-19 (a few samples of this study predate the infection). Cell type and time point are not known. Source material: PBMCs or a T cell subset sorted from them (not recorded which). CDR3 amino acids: CASSLGGLAGGPNEQFF. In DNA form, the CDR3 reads TGTGCCAGCAGCTTGGGGGGACTAGCGGGAGGGCCAAATGAGCAGTTCTTC.